The entry below describes one T cell receptor beta chain. What it recognizes is unknown. This specimen comes from a study of T cell responses to AZD1222 COVID-19 vaccine. About the research overall: Pooled in the analysis were second doses at about 4 or about 12 weeks. Study outcomes and limitations: Baseline serostatus was positive in only a handful of AZD1222 recipients.

TCRdb's copy holds only in-frame clones and misses some; the assay was immunoSEQ multiplex PCR. The profile covers tens of thousands of clones, with approximately 89% appearing a single time and approximately 2.1% taken by the ten largest. The clonotype originates from an adult in good health. Sequenced material: peripheral blood, taken on day 0 of AZD1222 vaccination.

CDR3 in amino acids: CASRQEASSTDTQYF. DNA for the CDR3: TGTGCCAGCAGGCAGGAAGCGTCTAGCACAGATACGCAGTATTTT. The chain joins TRBV2 to TRBJ2-3; D is undetermined. CDR1 and CDR2 (germline): SNHLY, FYNNEI. V was trimmed by 6 bases and J by 0 bases, leaving 13 bases between them. The CDR3 is 15 amino acids.